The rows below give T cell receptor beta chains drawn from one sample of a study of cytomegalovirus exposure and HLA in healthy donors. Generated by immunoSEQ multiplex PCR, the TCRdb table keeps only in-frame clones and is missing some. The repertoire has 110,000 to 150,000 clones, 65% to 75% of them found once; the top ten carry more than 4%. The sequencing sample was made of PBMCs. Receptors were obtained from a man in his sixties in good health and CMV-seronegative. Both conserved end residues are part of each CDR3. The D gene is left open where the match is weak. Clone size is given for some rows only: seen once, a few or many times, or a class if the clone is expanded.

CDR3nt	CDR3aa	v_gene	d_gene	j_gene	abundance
TGTGCCAGCAGTTCCCCGGGACACGAAAATGAGCAGTTCTTC	CASSSPGHENEQFF	TRBV28	.	TRBJ2-1	.
TGTGCCAGCAGCTTACACAGGATCTTATCCTACGAGCAGTACTTC	CASSLHRILSYEQYF	TRBV5-8	.	TRBJ2-7	.
TGTGCCAGCAGCCAATCCACAGGATCAAGGGATAATTCACCCCTCCACTTT	CASSQSTGSRDNSPLHF	TRBV4-2	.	TRBJ1-6	.
TGTGCCAGTAGTATCATTTCGAACACTGAAGCTTTCTTT	CASSIISNTEAFF	TRBV19	.	TRBJ1-1	.
TGTGCCAGCAGTGACGCAGGGAAGGCCACCGGGGAGCTGTTTTTT	CASSDAGKATGELFF	TRBV25-1	.	TRBJ2-2	.
TGCGCCAGCAGCTTCTTTCAGGGGAGGGCAGATACGCAGTATTTT	CASSFFQGRADTQYF	TRBV5-1	.	TRBJ2-3	.
TGTGCCAGCAGCTCGGGGGGCGGGAACACAGATACGCAGTATTTT	CASSSGGGNTDTQYF	TRBV11-2	.	TRBJ2-3	.
TGCGCCAGCAGCTCGGACTGGGGAGGCACCGGGGAGCTGTTTTTT	CASSSDWGGTGELFF	TRBV5-1	.	TRBJ2-2	.
TGTGCCAGCAGCCATCGGCAGGGCTATAATTCACCCCTCCACTTT	CASSHRQGYNSPLHF	TRBV14	.	TRBJ1-6	.
TGTGCCAGCAGCTTGTTGACAGGGCGGACTGAAGCTTTCTTT	CASSLLTGRTEAFF	TRBV5-4	TRBD1	TRBJ1-1	.
TGTGCCAGCAGCCCCGGCTCCCAAGGGGGCAATCAGCCCCAGCATTTT	CASSPGSQGGNQPQHF	TRBV9	.	TRBJ1-5	.
TGTGCCTGGGGGGGCACCGCCACTGAAGCTTTCTTT	CAWGGTATEAFF	TRBV30	.	TRBJ1-1	.
TGTGCCAGCAGTTTAGGGGGGGGAATGGGGAATGAGCAGTTCTTC	CASSLGGGMGNEQFF	TRBV27	TRBD2	TRBJ2-1	.
TGCAGCGTTTTAGGGGAGGGAAGGCAGTATTTT	CSVLGEGRQYF	TRBV29-1	TRBD2	TRBJ2-3	few
TGCGCCAGCAGCTTGACGACAGGGGAGTACTATGGCTACACCTTC	CASSLTTGEYYGYTF	TRBV5-1	TRBD1	TRBJ1-2	few
TGCGCCAGCAGCGACCCGGGACAGGGGGCTAGTAATGAAAAACTGTTTTTT	CASSDPGQGASNEKLFF	TRBV5-1	TRBD1	TRBJ1-4	.
TGTGCCTGGAGTGGGGGGGATGGGGTTGTTAACACCATATATTTT	CAWSGGDGVVNTIYF	TRBV30	.	TRBJ1-3	.
TGTGCCTGGGGGACAGGGAATGGCTACACCTTC	CAWGTGNGYTF	TRBV30	TRBD1	TRBJ1-2	.
TGTGCCAGCATGATAGCCGGGACAGGGGGACTAGCGGGATTGAATGAGCAGTTCTTC	CASMIAGTGGLAGLNEQFF	TRBV28	TRBD2	TRBJ2-1	.
TGTGCCAGCACCCTGCGTCAGGGGGGTGGACTAGCGGGTTCGAACACCGGGGAGCTGTTTTTT	CASTLRQGGGLAGSNTGELFF	TRBV27	TRBD2	TRBJ2-2	.
TGTGCCATCAGTGAGTCGACAGGCGGAGCCTACGAGCAGTACTTC	CAISESTGGAYEQYF	TRBV10-3	.	TRBJ2-7	.
TGCGCCAGCAGCCAAGAAAGTCTAGCGGGAGGGTCTGGGGCCAACGTCCTGACTTTC	CASSQESLAGGSGANVLTF	TRBV4-3	TRBD2	TRBJ2-6	.
TGCGCCAGCAGCTTGTGGGGGGCAGATACGCAGTATTTT	CASSLWGADTQYF	TRBV5-1	.	TRBJ2-3	few
TGTGCCAGTAGTGGAGGGACAGGTCGGGTGGAAGAGACCCAGTACTTC	CASSGGTGRVEETQYF	TRBV19	TRBD1	TRBJ2-5	few
TGTGCCAGCTCACCACGGGCAGGGGCTAATGAAAAACTGTTTTTT	CASSPRAGANEKLFF	TRBV18	.	TRBJ1-4	.
TGCGCCAGCAGCTTGGTATTGGGTGTTTCAGGGACAGGGGGAAACATTCAGTACTTC	CASSLVLGVSGTGGNIQYF	TRBV5-1	TRBD1	TRBJ2-4	once
TGCCACTGTCTGGGAGCCTACAATGAGCAGTTCTTC	CHCLGAYNEQFF	TRBV29-1	.	TRBJ2-1	many
TGTGCCAGCAGTTACCACACCCAGGGCACCGGGGAGCTGTTTTTT	CASSYHTQGTGELFF	TRBV6-5	.	TRBJ2-2	.
TGCGCCAGCAGCGGGAGTATTCAACAAGAGACCCAGTACTTC	CASSGSIQQETQYF	TRBV5-1	.	TRBJ2-5	.
TGTGCCAGCTCACCTCCCGAGACAGGGGGTTACAATGAGCAGTTCTTC	CASSPPETGGYNEQFF	TRBV18	TRBD1	TRBJ2-1	.
TGTGCCAGCAGGATAGGACTAGCGGGAGGGATTGAGCAGTTCTTC	CASRIGLAGGIEQFF	TRBV28	TRBD2	TRBJ2-1	.
TGTGCCAGCAGGAGGGATCGGGATTCACCCCTCCACTTT	CASRRDRDSPLHF	TRBV7-8	.	TRBJ1-6	.
TGTGCCAGCAAAACAGGGGGCTACGACGAAAAACTGTTTTTT	CASKTGGYDEKLFF	TRBV6-5	TRBD1	TRBJ1-4	few
TGTGCCACCAGCATCTTGGACACTCCATATGAGCCCCAGCATTTT	CATSILDTPYEPQHF	TRBV15	.	TRBJ1-5	.
TGTGCCAGCTCACCGGGACAAGCAACTAATGAAAAACTGTTTTTT	CASSPGQATNEKLFF	TRBV18	.	TRBJ1-4	once
TGTGCCAGCAGTTTTACGGCGGGAGATAGCGAGCAGTACTTC	CASSFTAGDSEQYF	TRBV27	TRBD2	TRBJ2-7	.
TGTGCCAGCAGCGTAGCTATGAACAATGAGCAGTTCTTC	CASSVAMNNEQFF	TRBV9	.	TRBJ2-1	.
TGTGCCATCAGTGAGGGGCAGAGCAATCAGCCCCAGCATTTT	CAISEGQSNQPQHF	TRBV10-3	.	TRBJ1-5	once
TGTGCCAGCAGCTTAGTACCTAGCGGGGCCACCTACGAGCAGTACTTC	CASSLVPSGATYEQYF	TRBV7-6	TRBD2	TRBJ2-7	.
TGTGCCAGCAGTAGGGGGCTTGGGGGAGACGCTTTCTTT	CASSRGLGGDAFF	TRBV28	TRBD1	TRBJ1-1	.
TGTGCCAGCAGTCCAGGGCGGGGCGGTTCACCCCTCCACTTT	CASSPGRGGSPLHF	TRBV6-1	.	TRBJ1-6	.
TGTGCCAGCAGTATGATGACTAGCGGGAGACTGTCTGAGCAGTACTTC	CASSMMTSGRLSEQYF	TRBV27	TRBD2	TRBJ2-7	.
TGTGCCAGCAGTCCCGGGACTAGCGGGAGGGTGGGCAATGAGCAGTTCTTC	CASSPGTSGRVGNEQFF	TRBV27	TRBD2	TRBJ2-1	.
TGTGCCAGCAGCCTCTCGGGGGGGAGCTCCTACGAGCAGTACTTC	CASSLSGGSSYEQYF	TRBV7-2	TRBD2	TRBJ2-7	few
TGTGCCAGCATCGGAGCCGGGGGTACTGAAGCTTTCTTT	CASIGAGGTEAFF	TRBV6-5	.	TRBJ1-1	.
TGCGCCAGCAGCCCGGGGGAGGACGAGCAGTACTTC	CASSPGEDEQYF	TRBV5-1	.	TRBJ2-7	once
TGTGCCAGCAGTTCTCCGGGACTAGCGGGAGGGTCGAACACCGGGGAGCTGTTTTTT	CASSSPGLAGGSNTGELFF	TRBV27	TRBD2	TRBJ2-2	.